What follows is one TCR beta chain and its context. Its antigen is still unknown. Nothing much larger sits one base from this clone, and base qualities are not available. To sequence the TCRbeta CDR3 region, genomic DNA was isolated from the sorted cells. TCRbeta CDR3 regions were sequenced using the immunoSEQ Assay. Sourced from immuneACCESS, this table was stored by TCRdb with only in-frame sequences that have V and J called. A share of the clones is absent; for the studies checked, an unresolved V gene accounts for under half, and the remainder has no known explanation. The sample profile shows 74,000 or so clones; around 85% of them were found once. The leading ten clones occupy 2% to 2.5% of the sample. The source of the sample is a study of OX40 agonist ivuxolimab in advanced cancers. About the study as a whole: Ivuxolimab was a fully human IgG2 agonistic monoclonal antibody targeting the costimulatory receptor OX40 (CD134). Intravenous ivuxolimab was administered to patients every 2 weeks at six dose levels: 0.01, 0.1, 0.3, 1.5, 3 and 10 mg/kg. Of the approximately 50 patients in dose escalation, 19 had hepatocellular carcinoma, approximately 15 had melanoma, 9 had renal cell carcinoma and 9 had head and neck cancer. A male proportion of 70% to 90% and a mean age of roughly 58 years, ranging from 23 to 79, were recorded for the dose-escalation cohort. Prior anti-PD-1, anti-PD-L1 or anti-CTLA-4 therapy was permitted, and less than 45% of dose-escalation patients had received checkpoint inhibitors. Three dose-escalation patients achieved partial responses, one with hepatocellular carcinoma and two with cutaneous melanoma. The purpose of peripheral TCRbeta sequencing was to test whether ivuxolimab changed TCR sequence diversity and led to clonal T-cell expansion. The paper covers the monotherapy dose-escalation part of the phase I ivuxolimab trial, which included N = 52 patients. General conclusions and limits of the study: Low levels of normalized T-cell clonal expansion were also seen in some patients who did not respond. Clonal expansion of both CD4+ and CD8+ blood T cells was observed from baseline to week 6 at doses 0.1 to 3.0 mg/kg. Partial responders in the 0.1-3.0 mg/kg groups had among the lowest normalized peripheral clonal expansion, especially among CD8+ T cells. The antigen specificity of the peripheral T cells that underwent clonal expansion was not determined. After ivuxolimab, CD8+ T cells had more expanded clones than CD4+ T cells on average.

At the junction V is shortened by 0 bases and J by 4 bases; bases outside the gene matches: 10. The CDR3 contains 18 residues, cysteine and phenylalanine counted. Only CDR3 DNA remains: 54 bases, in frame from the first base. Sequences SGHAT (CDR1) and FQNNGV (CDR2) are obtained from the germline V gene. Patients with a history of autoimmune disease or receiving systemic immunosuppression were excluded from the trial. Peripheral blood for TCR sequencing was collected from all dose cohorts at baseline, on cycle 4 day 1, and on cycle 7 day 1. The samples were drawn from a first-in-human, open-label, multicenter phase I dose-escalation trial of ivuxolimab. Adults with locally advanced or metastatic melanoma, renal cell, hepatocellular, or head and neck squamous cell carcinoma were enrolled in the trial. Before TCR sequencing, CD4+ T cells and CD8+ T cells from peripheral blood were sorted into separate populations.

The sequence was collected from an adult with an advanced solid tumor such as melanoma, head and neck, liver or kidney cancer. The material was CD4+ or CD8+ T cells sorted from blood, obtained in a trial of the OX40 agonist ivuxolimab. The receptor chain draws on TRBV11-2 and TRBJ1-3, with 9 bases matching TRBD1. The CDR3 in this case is CASSLDVTGTGRGNTIYF. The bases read TGTGCCAGCAGCTTAGACGTAACCGGGACAGGGAGGGGAAACACCATATATTTT. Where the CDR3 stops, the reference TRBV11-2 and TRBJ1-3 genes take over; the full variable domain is EAGVAQSPRYKIIEKRQSVAFWCNPISGHATLYWYQQILGQGPKLLIQFQNNGVVDDSQLPKDRFSAERLKGVDSTLKIQPAKLEDSAVYLCASSLDVTGTGRGNTIYFGEGSWLTVV.